This T cell receptor beta chain was identified in a study of sequential checkpoint blockade in melanoma. As to treatment: randomized to nivolumab then ipilimumab (arm A) or the reverse (arm B). This CDR3 comprises 16 residues. Sequenced by immunoSEQ multiplex PCR; TCRdb stores in-frame clones only, minus some. Of 15,000 to 20,000 clones listed, more than 65% are singletons. The clonotype comes from a human donor with melanoma. The V call is TRBV7-5, the J call TRBJ2-7; whether TRBD2, the table's D call, matches the DNA was not checked. TRBV7-5 is shown as a pseudogene. This sample comprised tumor tissue (inferred from file names), obtained from a patient given nivolumab and ipilimumab in sequence. Written as DNA, the CDR3 is TGTGCCAGCAGCCCCACGGGTAGCGGGGCTCCCTACGAGCAGTACTTC. This translates into CASSPTGSGAPYEQYF.